The 12 T cell receptor beta chains below all came from one sample that was sequenced in a study of T cell changes during pregnancy in multiple sclerosis. Libraries were prepared by immunoSEQ multiplex PCR; TCRdb keeps only in-frame clonotypes and omits some of them. The sample consists of approximately 87,000 clones, about 89% of them appearing once. The source was CD4+ T cells from peripheral blood mononuclear cells, collected in the second trimester of pregnancy. These receptors came from a female donor with multiple sclerosis, enrolled in a pregnancy study.

This clone came up once. V gene TRBV11-2 combines with J gene TRBJ1-6; no reliable D call. CDR1 is SGHAT and CDR2 is FQNNGV in the germline V gene. Trimming removed 5 bases from V and 2 bases from J, with 16 bases in between. The CDR3 spans 17 residues. The CDR3 here is CASSRTVSSPYNSPLHF. The CDR3 coding sequence is TGTGCCAGCAGCAGAACAGTATCTTCGCCCTATAATTCACCCCTCCACTTT.

This chain joins TRBV19 and TRBJ2-5; the match to TRBD1 covers 7 bases. This CDR3 has 15 amino acids. V lost 1 base and J lost 2; bases outside the gene matches: 4. Looked up from germline, CDR1 is LNHDA and CDR2 is SQIVND (reference sequence). The CDR3 region has the DNA TGTGCCAGTAGTATAGCCACGACAGGGCAAGAGACCCAGTACTTC. Translation: CASSIATTGQETQYF.

The chain joins TRBV5-1 to TRBJ1-1, with D tentatively TRBD1 (6 bases). Germline CDR1 is SGHRS and CDR2 is YFSETQ. The CDR3 covers 14 residues. The V and J ends lost 0 bases and 5 bases respectively, with 11 bases between them. CDR3: CASSLEQGWTEAFF. CDR3 DNA: TGCGCCAGCAGCTTGGAACAGGGCTGGACTGAAGCTTTCTTT.

This sequence joins TRBV9 and TRBJ2-1; TRBD1 is a possible D gene (5 bases). The CDR3 sequence is 15 residues long. V dropped 0 bases and J dropped 7 bases, with 14 bases sitting between them. Germline CDR1 is SGDLS and CDR2 is YYNGEE. The CDR3 nucleotides are TGTGCCAGCAGCGTAGGGGGCATCCAGACGAATGAGCAGTTCTTC. Its translation is CASSVGGIQTNEQFF. The variable domain in full, with the rest retrieved from reference TRBV9 and TRBJ2-1, is DSGVTQTPKHLITATGQRVTLRCSPRSGDLSVYWYQQSLDQGLQFLIQYYNGEERAKGNILERFSAQQFPDLHSELNLSSLELGDSALYFCASSVGGIQTNEQFFGPGTRLTVL.

The CDR3, as DNA: TGCGCCAGCAGCTCAGACGGGATTTCCTACAATGAGCAGTTCTTC. Its translation: CASSSDGISYNEQFF. The chain combines TRBV5-1 with TRBJ2-1, with D maybe TRBD2 (5 bases). This CDR3 is built from 15 residues. CDR1 and CDR2 (germline): SGHRS, YFSETQ. Trimming left V 3 bases short and J 1 base short, with 11 bases between.

The chain has TRBV27 and TRBJ1-5, with 7 nucleotides matching TRBD1. The ends lost 0 bases at V and 4 bases at J; junction bases unmatched: 0. The CDR3 length is 14 residues. Germline lookup yields CDR1 MNHEY and CDR2 SMNVEV (reference sequence). The CDR3 DNA is TGTGCCAGCAGTTTATCGACAGGGAATCAGCCCCAGCATTTT. This encodes CASSLSTGNQPQHF.

This sequence joins TRBV4-1 and TRBJ2-1, with 12 bases that match TRBD2. CDR1 and CDR2 from the germline V gene are MGHRA and YSYEKL. V shed 6 bases and J 8 bases; nucleotides not matched to a gene: 2. The CDR3 spans 13 residues. CDR3 in amino acids: CASSRLAGDEQFF. CDR3 DNA sequence: TGCGCCAGCAGTAGACTAGCGGGGGATGAGCAGTTCTTC.

The CDR3 is CASSPPYSSGNNEQFF. For the CDR3, the DNA is TGTGCCAGCAGCCCCCCGTACAGTAGCGGAAACAATGAGCAGTTCTTC. This chain uses TRBV11-2 with TRBJ2-1, with a weak D call TRBD2 (6 bases). The CDR3 is made up of 16 amino acids. Germline assignment: CDR1 SGHAT and CDR2 FQNNGV. The V gene lost 5 bases and the J gene lost 5 bases, with 19 bases spanning the gap.

The chain uses TRBV30 and TRBJ1-1; 9 bases map to TRBD1. The germline CDR1 and CDR2 sequences are GTSNPN and SVGIG (reference sequence). The trim removed 5 bases at V and 2 bases at J, leaving 3 bases unmatched. The CDR3 sequence is 13 residues long. For the CDR3, the DNA is TGTGCCTGGGGGACAGGGATAAACACTGAAGCTTTCTTT. It encodes CAWGTGINTEAFF.

The chain carries TRBV5-6 and TRBJ2-7, with 8 bases lining up with TRBD1. Germline V gives CDR1 SGHDT, CDR2 YYEEEE. The trim removed 3 bases at V and 2 bases at J, leaving 7 bases unmatched. CDR3 length: 15 amino acids. The CDR3 DNA is TGTGCCAGCAGCTCTCCAGGACAGGGTGCCTACGAGCAGTACTTC. This encodes CASSSPGQGAYEQYF.

This clone was seen more than once but under ten times. This rearrangement joins TRBV29-1 to TRBJ2-1; 7 bases are a match to TRBD1. The CDR3 loop spans 10 amino acids. The germline CDR1 and CDR2 sequences are SQVTM and ANQGSEA. Trimming took 7 bases from V and 14 from J; bases not matched to a gene: 8. The CDR3 region is CSGSTGTEFF. In DNA, the CDR3 is TGCAGCGGCTCAACCGGGACAGAGTTCTTC.

The CDR3 here is CASSYSRGVQETQYF. The CDR3, as DNA: TGTGCCAGCAGTTACTCGAGAGGAGTACAAGAGACCCAGTACTTC. The chain combines TRBV6-6 with TRBJ2-5; no clear D gene. The V end was cut by 0 bases, the J end by 2 bases, with 10 bases between. The CDR3 runs 15 residues. Germline V gene sequence: CDR1 MNHNY, CDR2 SVGAGI (reference sequence).